One and the same sample provided the 18 T cell receptor beta chains below, sequenced in a study of long-term antiretroviral therapy in people with HIV. A v3.0 immunoSEQ assay was performed at survey level. TCRdb's copy holds only in-frame clones and misses some; the assay was immunoSEQ multiplex PCR. The repertoire holds 20,000 to 25,000 clones, with 81% as singletons. This specimen was unsorted PBMCs, taken 1.5 years after starting antiretroviral therapy. These receptors all stem from a man aged 30 to 39 with HIV.

The chain carries TRBV5-1 and TRBJ2-2; 7 bases line up with TRBD1. CDR1 and CDR2 from the germline V gene are SGHRS and YFSETQ. Germline trimming cut 4 bases from V and 6 bases from J; bases unmatched to any gene: 3. The CDR3 has 13 residues. The CDR3 DNA reads as TGCGCCAGCAGCCCGACAGGGTCCGGGGAGCTGTTTTTT. It encodes CASSPTGSGELFF.

The count of this clone is one. The chain joins TRBV4-1 to TRBJ2-5, with D possibly being TRBD1 (5 bases). V gave up 4 bases and J gave up 0 bases, with 9 bases separating them. This CDR3 comprises 14 residues. Germline CDR1 MGHRA, CDR2 YSYEKL. In DNA, the CDR3 is TGCGCCAGCAGCCCCCGGACAAACCAAGAGACCCAGTACTTC. Residues: CASSPRTNQETQYF.

The rearrangement links TRBV30 to TRBJ2-5; 8 nucleotides line up with TRBD2. CDR3 length: 14 amino acids. CDR1 is GTSNPN, CDR2 SVGIG, per germline (reference sequence). The V segment lost 7 bases and the J segment 5 bases; nucleotides outside the gene matches: 12. CDR3 amino acids: CASDPAGEQETQYF. CDR3 coding DNA: TGTGCCTCCGACCCAGCGGGGGAGCAGGAGACCCAGTACTTC.

The J gene is TRBJ1-5, the V gene TRBV5-1; 9 bases match TRBD1. The CDR3 loop spans 15 amino acids. Germline V CDR1 and CDR2: SGHRS, YFSETQ. V shed 3 bases and J 0 bases; nucleotides not matched to a gene: 1. The DNA of the CDR3 is TGCGCCAGCAGCTGGACAGGGGATAGCAATCAGCCCCAGCATTTT. This codes for CASSWTGDSNQPQHF.

The chain combines TRBV6-4 with TRBJ1-1, with D unclear. Germline V gives CDR1 MRHNA, CDR2 SNTAGT. This CDR3 has 13 amino acids. Trimming stripped 2 bases from V and 5 bases from J, with 9 bases between. CDR3 DNA sequence: TGTGCCAGCAGTGACAGGGAGCGAACTGAAGCTTTCTTT. Its protein is CASSDRERTEAFF.

The V and J genes are TRBV19 and TRBJ1-4, with D unresolved. The CDR3 spans 14 residues. Germline CDR1 is LNHDA and CDR2 is SQIVND (reference sequence). V shed 5 bases and J shed 7 bases, with 14 bases lying between them. The chain's CDR3 is CASSVTPAGEKLFF. The CDR3 DNA reads TGTGCCAGTAGTGTCACCCCGGCAGGTGAAAAACTGTTTTTT. Full variable domain (outside the CDR3, taken from reference TRBV19 and TRBJ1-4): DGGITQSPKYLFRKEGQNVTLSCEQNLNHDAMYWYRQDPGQGLRLIYYSQIVNDFQKGDIAEGYSVSREKKESFPLTVTSAQKNPTAFYLCASSVTPAGEKLFFGSGTQLSVL.

The chain combines TRBV4-1 with TRBJ2-7, with 11 bases that match TRBD2. Germline CDR1 and CDR2: MGHRA and YSYEKL. With V trimmed by 3 bases and J by 5 bases, 6 bases remained unmatched. The CDR3 extends over 15 amino acids. The CDR3 sequence is CASSQLTSGRHEQYF. DNA for the CDR3: TGCGCCAGCAGCCAGCTCACTAGCGGGAGACACGAGCAGTACTTC.

The genes are TRBV2 and TRBJ2-7; D is possibly TRBD1 (6 bases). The CDR3 extends over 13 amino acids. V lost 6 bases and J lost 3, with 12 bases in between. Germline assignment: CDR1 SNHLY and CDR2 FYNNEI. In DNA, the CDR3 is TGTGCCAGCAGGCGGACAGCTAACTACGAGCAGTACTTC. This encodes CASRRTANYEQYF.

CDR3 loop: CASSLGLAGTDTQYF. CDR3 bases: TGCGCCAGCAGCTTGGGACTAGCGGGGACAGATACGCAGTATTTT. This chain uses TRBV5-1 with TRBJ2-3; 11 nucleotides align to TRBD2. This CDR3 is built from 15 residues. CDR1 SGHRS and CDR2 YFSETQ come from the germline V gene. V was pared by 0 bases and J by 3 bases, with 0 bases of the junction left unmatched.

The genes are TRBV29-1 and TRBJ1-1; no firm D call. With 6 bases removed from V and 5 bases from J, the gap between germline ends came to 16 bases. This CDR3 comprises 13 residues. Germline V gene sequence: CDR1 SQVTM, CDR2 ANQGSEA. This CDR3 is CSVINPRLTEAFF. The DNA for the CDR3 is TGCAGCGTCATAAATCCCCGATTGACTGAAGCTTTCTTT.

The J gene is TRBJ1-2, the V gene TRBV7-9, with D hard to call. The length of the CDR3 is 13 residues. The ends were cut back, 0 bases at V and 4 bases at J, with 6 bases in the middle. Germline CDR1 and CDR2: SEHNR and FQNEAQ (reference sequence). The chain's CDR3 is CASSLAVSYGYTF. The CDR3 coding sequence is TGTGCCAGCAGCTTAGCAGTCAGCTATGGCTACACCTTC.

The rearrangement links TRBV7-9 to TRBJ2-5, with D perhaps TRBD1 or TRBD2 (6 bases each). This CDR3 is built from 15 residues. The V gene lost 6 bases and the J gene lost 3 bases, with 17 bases spanning the gap. Germline V gene data show CDR1 as SEHNR and CDR2 as FQNEAQ (reference sequence). The DNA of the CDR3 is TGTGCCAGCAGGGTTCGAGGGGGGACGGAAGAGACCCAGTACTTC. It is translated as CASRVRGGTEETQYF.

A few counts support this clone. The CDR3 protein is CASGAEQYF. DNA for the CDR3: TGTGCCAGCGGGGCCGAGCAGTACTTC. The chain combines TRBV5-5 with TRBJ2-7, with D perhaps TRBD1 (5 bases). V was cut by 7 bases and J by 6 bases, with 5 bases left in between. The CDR3 has 9 amino acids. The germline V gene encodes CDR1 SGHKS and CDR2 YYEKEE (reference sequence).

The chain employs TRBV7-9 and TRBJ2-3, with D uncertain. Between the trimmed V and J ends, which lost 0 bases and 2 bases, there was a span of 9 bases. CDR1 SEHNR and CDR2 FQNEAQ come from the germline V gene (reference sequence). The CDR3 spans 15 residues. CDR3 in DNA: TGTGCCAGCAGCTTAGCTTACACGAACACAGATACGCAGTATTTT. Amino acid sequence: CASSLAYTNTDTQYF.

The chain has TRBV7-9 and TRBJ2-7, with 9 nucleotides matching TRBD2. CDR1 and CDR2 (germline): SEHNR, FQNEAQ (reference sequence). The CDR3 spans 14 residues. After removal of 7 bases from V and 2 bases from J, the junction contained 6 bases not matched to a gene. CDR3 DNA sequence: TGTGCCAGCACCAAAATAGCGGGAGCCTACGAGCAGTACTTC. Its protein is CASTKIAGAYEQYF. Using reference TRBV7-9 and TRBJ2-7 for the parts outside the CDR3, the full variable domain is DTGVSQNPRHKITKRGQNVTFRCDPISEHNRLYWYRQTLGQGPEFLTYFQNEAQLEKSRLLSDRFSAERPKGSFSTLEIQRTEQGDSAMYLCASTKIAGAYEQYFGPGTRLTVT.

The chain joins TRBV5-1 to TRBJ1-4; 8 nucleotides align to TRBD1. Germline V gives CDR1 SGHRS, CDR2 YFSETQ. The junction had 6 bases not matched to a gene; V was cut back by 0 bases and J by 8 bases. CDR3 length: 15 amino acids. The CDR3 DNA sequence: TGCGCCAGCAGCTTGGCCCCAGGGGGCGGCGAAAAACTGTTTTTT. Encoded protein: CASSLAPGGGEKLFF.

V gene TRBV5-4 combines with J gene TRBJ2-2; D gene unclear. The germline CDR1 and CDR2 sequences are SGHNT and YYREEE (reference sequence). The CDR3 covers 15 residues. The germline V and J ends were trimmed by 4 bases and 4 bases, with 14 bases remaining between them. This chain's CDR3 is CASSKDGSSTGELFF. The CDR3 DNA follows: TGTGCCAGCAGCAAGGACGGGTCTAGCACCGGGGAGCTGTTTTTT.

The gene calls are TRBV15 and TRBJ1-5; D call uncertain. The CDR3 covers 14 residues. Trimming removed 0 bases at V and 3 bases at J, with 6 bases between. In germline, CDR1 is LNHNV, CDR2 YYDKDF (reference sequence). This chain's CDR3 is CATSRDRNNQPQHF. For the CDR3, the DNA is TGTGCCACCAGCAGAGATAGAAACAATCAGCCCCAGCATTTT.